The clone carrying this TCR beta chain was detected many times. Its antigen is unidentified. Germline loops: CDR1 DFQATT, CDR2 SNEGSKA (reference sequence). The CDR3 totals 14 residues. The V and J ends lost 4 bases and 2 bases, in that order; junction bases with no gene match: 7. This entry is derived from a study of Graves' ophthalmopathy and Graves' hyperthyroidism. CDR3 regions of TCR beta were amplified from RNA transcripts. The library came from an HTBI-primed first-round RT-PCR and a second-round multiplex PCR. TCRdb reprocessed the multiplex PCR reads via MiXCR and lists one record per CDR3 protein. The sample has around 590,000 distinct CDR3 sequences; 35% to 40% are singletons. Study-wide points: The model achieved 70.59% sensitivity and under 75% specificity for ophthalmopathy progression. Most thyroid clonotypes with frequency above 0.001 were detected in blood too.

Hyperthyroidism was new, under 2 months, in patients aged 18 to 65. Uncontrolled infections, other autoimmune diseases, pregnancy or lactation barred patients from enrollment. Sequenced input: peripheral blood or thyroid tissue (not recorded which). This receptor was identified in an adult man with Graves' hyperthyroidism. The gene calls are TRBV20-1 and TRBJ2-7, with 8 nucleotides matching TRBD1. The CDR3 nucleotides are TGCAGTGCTACTAGACAGGGGCCACCCTACGAGCAGTACTTC. Protein product: CSATRQGPPYEQYF.